Sequencing of this TCR beta chain was carried out in a study of T cell changes during pregnancy in multiple sclerosis. Assay used: immunoSEQ multiplex PCR; TCRdb lists only in-frame clones, some missing. The data show around 50,000 clones, with about 90% seen just once and roughly 1.1% held by the top ten. The source of this sequence is a female donor in good health, enrolled as a control in a pregnancy study. The starting material was peripheral blood, obtained after pregnancy.

CDR3 nucleotide sequence: TGTGCCAGCAGTTTATCAGGGGGTTGGACTAACTATGGCTACACCTTC. Residues: CASSLSGGWTNYGYTF. V usage is TRBV28 and J usage is TRBJ1-2; 7 nucleotides align to TRBD1. This CDR3 comprises 16 residues. Per the germline V gene, CDR1 is MDHEN and CDR2 is SYDVKM. V trimming: 1 base; J trimming: 0 bases; junction bases outside the gene matches: 5.